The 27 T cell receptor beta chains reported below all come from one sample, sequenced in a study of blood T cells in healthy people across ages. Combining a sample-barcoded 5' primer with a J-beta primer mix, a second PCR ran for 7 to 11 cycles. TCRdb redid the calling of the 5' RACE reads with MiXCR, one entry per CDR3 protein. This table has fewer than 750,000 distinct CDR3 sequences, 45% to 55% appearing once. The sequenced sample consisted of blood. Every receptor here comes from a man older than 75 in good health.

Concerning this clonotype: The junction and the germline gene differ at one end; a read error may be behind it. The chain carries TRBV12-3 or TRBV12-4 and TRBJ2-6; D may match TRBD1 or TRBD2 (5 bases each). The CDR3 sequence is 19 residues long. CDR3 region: CASSLSRRPKSSGASVLTF. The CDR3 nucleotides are TGTGCCAGCAGTCTCTCGAGGAGGCCCAAGAGCTCTGGGGCCAGCGTCCTGACTTTC.

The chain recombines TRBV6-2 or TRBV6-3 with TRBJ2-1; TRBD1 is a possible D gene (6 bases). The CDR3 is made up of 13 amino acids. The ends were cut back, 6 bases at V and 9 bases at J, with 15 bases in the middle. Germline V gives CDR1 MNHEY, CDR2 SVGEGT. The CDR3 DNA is TGTGCCAGCAGCAGTGACAGGTACTTTGAGCAGTTCTTC. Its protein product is CASSSDRYFEQFF.

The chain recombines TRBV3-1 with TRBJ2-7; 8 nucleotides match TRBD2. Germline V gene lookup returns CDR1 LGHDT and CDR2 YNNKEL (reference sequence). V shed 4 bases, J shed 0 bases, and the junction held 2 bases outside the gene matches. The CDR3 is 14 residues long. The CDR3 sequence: CASSLTSDSYEQYF. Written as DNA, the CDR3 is TGTGCCAGCAGCCTGACTAGCGACTCCTACGAGCAGTACTTC.

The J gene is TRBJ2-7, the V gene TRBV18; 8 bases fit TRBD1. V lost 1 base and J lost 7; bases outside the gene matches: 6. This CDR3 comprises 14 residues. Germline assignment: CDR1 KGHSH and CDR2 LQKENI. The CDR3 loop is CASSPRQGAGEQYF. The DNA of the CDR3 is TGTGCCAGCTCACCACGTCAGGGGGCCGGGGAGCAGTACTTC.

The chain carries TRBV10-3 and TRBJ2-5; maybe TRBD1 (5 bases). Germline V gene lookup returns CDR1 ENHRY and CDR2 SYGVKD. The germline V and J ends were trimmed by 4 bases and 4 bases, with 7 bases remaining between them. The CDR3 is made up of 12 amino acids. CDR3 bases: TGTGCCATCAGTGCTGGGGCAGAGACCCAGTACTTC. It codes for CAISAGAETQYF.

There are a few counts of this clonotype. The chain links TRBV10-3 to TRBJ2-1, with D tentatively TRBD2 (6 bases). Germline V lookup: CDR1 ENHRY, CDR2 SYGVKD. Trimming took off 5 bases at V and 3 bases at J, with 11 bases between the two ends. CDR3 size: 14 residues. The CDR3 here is CAISPADYYNEQFF. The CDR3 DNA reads TGTGCCATCAGTCCGGCGGACTACTACAATGAGCAGTTCTTC.

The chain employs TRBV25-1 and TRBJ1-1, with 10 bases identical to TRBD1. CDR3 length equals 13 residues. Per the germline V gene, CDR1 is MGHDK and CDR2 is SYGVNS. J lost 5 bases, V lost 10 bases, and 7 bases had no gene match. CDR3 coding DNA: TGTGCCACCGGGACAGGGGTTGAGACTGAAGCTTTCTTT. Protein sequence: CATGTGVETEAFF.

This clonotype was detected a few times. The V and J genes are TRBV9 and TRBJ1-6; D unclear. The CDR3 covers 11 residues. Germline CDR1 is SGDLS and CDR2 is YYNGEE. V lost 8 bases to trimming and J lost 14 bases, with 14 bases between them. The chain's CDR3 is CARIGTEALHF. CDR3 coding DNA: TGTGCCAGGATTGGAACGGAGGCCCTCCACTTT.

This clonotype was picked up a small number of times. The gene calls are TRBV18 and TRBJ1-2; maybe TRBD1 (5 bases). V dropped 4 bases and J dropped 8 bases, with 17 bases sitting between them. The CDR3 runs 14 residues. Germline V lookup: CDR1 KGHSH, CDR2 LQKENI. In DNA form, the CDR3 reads TGTGCCAGCTCACTCCCCGATGGGGGTAGAGGCTACACCTTC. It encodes CASSLPDGGRGYTF. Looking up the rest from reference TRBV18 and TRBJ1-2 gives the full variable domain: NAGVMQNPRHLVRRRGQEARLRCSPMKGHSHVYWYRQLPEEGLKFMVYLQKENIIDESGMPKERFSAEFPKEGPSILRIQQVVRGDSAAYFCASSLPDGGRGYTFGSGTRLTVV.

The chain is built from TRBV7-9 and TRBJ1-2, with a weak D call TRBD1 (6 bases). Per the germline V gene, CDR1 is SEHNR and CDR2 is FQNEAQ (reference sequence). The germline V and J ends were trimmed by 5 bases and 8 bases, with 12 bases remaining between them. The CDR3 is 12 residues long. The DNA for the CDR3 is TGTGCCAGCAGCCCCAGGGGTAACGGCTACACCTTC. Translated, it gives CASSPRGNGYTF.

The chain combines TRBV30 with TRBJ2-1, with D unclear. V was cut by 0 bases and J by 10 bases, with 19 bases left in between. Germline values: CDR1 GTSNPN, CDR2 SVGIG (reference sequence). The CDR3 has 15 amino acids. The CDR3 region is CAWSVLNLPTGEQFF. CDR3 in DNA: TGTGCCTGGAGTGTACTCAATCTCCCTACCGGGGAGCAGTTCTTC.

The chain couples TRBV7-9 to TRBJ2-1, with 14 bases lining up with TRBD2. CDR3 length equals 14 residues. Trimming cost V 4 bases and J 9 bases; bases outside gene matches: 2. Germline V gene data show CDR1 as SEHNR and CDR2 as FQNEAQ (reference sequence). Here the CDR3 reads CASSSGTSGGEQFF. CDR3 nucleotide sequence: TGTGCCAGCAGCTCAGGGACTAGCGGGGGTGAGCAGTTCTTC.

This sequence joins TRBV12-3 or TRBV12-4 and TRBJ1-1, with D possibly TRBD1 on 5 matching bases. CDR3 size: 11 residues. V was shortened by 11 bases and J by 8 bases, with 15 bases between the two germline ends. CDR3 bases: TGTGCCGTCAGCTATGGGACGGAAGCTTTCTTT. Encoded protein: CAVSYGTEAFF.

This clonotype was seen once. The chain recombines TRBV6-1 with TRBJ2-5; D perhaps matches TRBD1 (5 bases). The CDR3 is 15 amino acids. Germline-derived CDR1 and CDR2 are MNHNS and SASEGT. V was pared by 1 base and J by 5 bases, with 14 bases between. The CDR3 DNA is TGTGCCAGCAGTGAAGGTACCCTTTGGGGCGAGACCCAGTACTTC. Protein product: CASSEGTLWGETQYF.

The DNA of the CDR3 is TGCAGTGCTAGGGGCGGGGTAGCCAGATTCACAGATACGCAGTATTTT. Protein sequence: CSARGGVARFTDTQYF. This chain uses TRBV20-1 with TRBJ2-3, with D tentatively TRBD2 (6 bases). V was trimmed by 3 bases and J by 2 bases, leaving 18 bases between them. The CDR3 is 16 residues long. Per the germline V gene, CDR1 is DFQATT and CDR2 is SNEGSKA (reference sequence).

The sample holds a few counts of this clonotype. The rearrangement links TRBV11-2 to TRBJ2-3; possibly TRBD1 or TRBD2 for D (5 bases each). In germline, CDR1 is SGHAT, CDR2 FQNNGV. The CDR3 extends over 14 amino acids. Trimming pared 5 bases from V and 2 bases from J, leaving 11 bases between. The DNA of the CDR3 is TGTGCCAGCAGCACGCGAGGGGTCACAGATACGCAGTATTTT. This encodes CASSTRGVTDTQYF.

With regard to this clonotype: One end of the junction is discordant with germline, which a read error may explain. The CDR3 loop reads CGARETGRFNNEQFF. The CDR3 DNA follows: TGCGGTGCTAGAGAAACGGGGCGTTTCAACAATGAGCAGTTCTTC. The chain couples TRBV20-1 to TRBJ2-1; D may match TRBD1 or TRBD2 (5 bases each). This CDR3 has 15 amino acids. CDR1 and CDR2 from the germline V gene are DFQATT and SNEGSKA (reference sequence).

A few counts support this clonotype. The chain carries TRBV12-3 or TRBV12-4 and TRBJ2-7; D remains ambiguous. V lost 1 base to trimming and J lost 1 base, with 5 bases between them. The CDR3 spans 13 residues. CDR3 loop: CASSLGFSYEQYF. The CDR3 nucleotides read TGTGCCAGCAGTTTAGGGTTTTCCTACGAGCAGTACTTC.

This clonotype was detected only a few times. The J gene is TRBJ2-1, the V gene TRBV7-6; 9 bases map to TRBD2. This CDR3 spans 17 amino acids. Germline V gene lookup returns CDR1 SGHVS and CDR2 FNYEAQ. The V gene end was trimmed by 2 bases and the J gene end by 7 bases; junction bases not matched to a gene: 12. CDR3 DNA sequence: TGTGCCAGCAGCTTAACCACCTCTAGCGGGGTACGGAATGAGCAGTTCTTC. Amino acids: CASSLTTSSGVRNEQFF.

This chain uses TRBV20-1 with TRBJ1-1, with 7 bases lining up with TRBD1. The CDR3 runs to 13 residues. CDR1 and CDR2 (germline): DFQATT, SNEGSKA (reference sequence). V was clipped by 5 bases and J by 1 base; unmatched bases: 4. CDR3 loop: CSAAGQSNTEAFF. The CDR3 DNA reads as TGCAGTGCTGCGGGACAGTCGAACACTGAAGCTTTCTTT.

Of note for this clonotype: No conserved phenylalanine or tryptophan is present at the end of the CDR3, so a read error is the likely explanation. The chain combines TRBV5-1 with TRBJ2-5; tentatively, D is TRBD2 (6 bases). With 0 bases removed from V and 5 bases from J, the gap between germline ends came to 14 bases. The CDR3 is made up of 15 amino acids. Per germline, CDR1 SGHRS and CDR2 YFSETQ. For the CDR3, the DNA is TGCGCCAGCAGCTTGGGTCAGGGAGGATTGGAGACCCAGTACGTC. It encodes CASSLGQGGLETQYV.

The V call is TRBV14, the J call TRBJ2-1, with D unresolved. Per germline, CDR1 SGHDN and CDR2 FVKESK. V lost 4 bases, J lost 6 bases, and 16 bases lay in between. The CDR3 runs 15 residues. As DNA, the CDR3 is TGTGCCAGCAGCCGCGAACAGCTCCACGGCAATGAGCAGTTCTTC. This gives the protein CASSREQLHGNEQFF.

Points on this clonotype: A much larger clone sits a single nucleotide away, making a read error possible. CDR3 amino acids: CASSSGYSYNERFF. In nucleotides, the CDR3 is TGTGCCAGCTCTAGCGGGTACTCCTACAATGAGCGGTTCTTC. The chain recombines TRBV6-2 or TRBV6-3 with TRBJ2-1; TRBD2 matches at 8 bases. There are 14 residues in the CDR3. Germline CDR1 reads MNHEY; CDR2 reads SVGEGT.

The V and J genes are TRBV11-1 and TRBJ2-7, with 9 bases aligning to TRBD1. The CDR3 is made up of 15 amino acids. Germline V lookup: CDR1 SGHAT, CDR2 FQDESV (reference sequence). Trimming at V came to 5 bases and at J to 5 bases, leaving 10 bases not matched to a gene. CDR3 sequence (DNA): TGTGCCAGCAGCGTACCGGGACAGGGATACGACGAGCAGTACTTC. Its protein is CASSVPGQGYDEQYF.

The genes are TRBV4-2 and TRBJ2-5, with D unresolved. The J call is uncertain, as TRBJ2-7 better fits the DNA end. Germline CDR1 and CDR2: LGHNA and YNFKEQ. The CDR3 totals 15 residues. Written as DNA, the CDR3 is TGTGCCAGCAGCCAAGAAACCTCAGCAATCCACGAGCAGTACTTC. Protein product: CASSQETSAIHEQYF.

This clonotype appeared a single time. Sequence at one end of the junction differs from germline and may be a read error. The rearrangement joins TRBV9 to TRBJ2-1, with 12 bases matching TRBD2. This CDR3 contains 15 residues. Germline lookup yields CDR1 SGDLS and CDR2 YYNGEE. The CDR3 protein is CAGSLRLAGESEQFF. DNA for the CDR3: TGTGCCGGCAGCTTAAGACTAGCGGGGGAGAGTGAGCAGTTCTTC. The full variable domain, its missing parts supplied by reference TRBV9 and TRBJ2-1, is DSGVTQTPKHLITATGQRVTLRCSPRSGDLSVYWYQQSLDQGLQFLIQYYNGEERAKGNILERFSAQQFPDLHSELNLSSLELGDSALYFCAGSLRLAGESEQFFGPGTRLTVL.

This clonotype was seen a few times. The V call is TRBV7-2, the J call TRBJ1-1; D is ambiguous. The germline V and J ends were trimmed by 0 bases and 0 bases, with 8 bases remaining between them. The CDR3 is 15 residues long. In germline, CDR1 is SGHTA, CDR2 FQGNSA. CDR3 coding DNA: TGTGCCAGCAGCTTAGCAGGCAGAATGAACACTGAAGCTTTCTTT. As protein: CASSLAGRMNTEAFF.